This T cell receptor (beta chain) was sequenced in a study of human T cells and chemical hapten exposure. About the research overall: There were weekly diphenylcyclopropenone doses to the scalp for patients throughout the roughly 24-week study. Patch tests applied 0.01% DPC to the upper back, read at 6 days. Study-wide points: There were significantly more large CDR3 similarity clusters among expanded TCRs than among controls. PT1 expanded TCR counts and patch test score were linked, and their correlation was positive.

Regarding this clonotype: Its specificity is not known.

Regarding time point: pre-sensitization, week 0. Treatment noted: therapeutic diphenylcyclopropenone sensitization with weekly scalp DPC. Via MiXCR, TCRdb re-called the RACE reads, giving one row per CDR3 protein. The table has about 270,000 distinct CDR3 sequences, around 7.3% seen once; the top ten hold less than 1.5%. The CDR3 totals 13 residues. Trimming shortened V by 6 bases and J by 9 bases, and 15 bases separated the two germline ends. CDR1 is SNHLY and CDR2 is FYNNEI in the germline V gene. This receptor was identified in a man younger than 35 with alopecia areata. Some clones in this sample may be carry-over from other donors' samples. Sample: whole blood, taken in connection with sensitization to the hapten diphenylcyclopropenone (DPC). J is TRBJ2-1 and V is TRBV2; D is possibly TRBD2 (6 bases). CDR3 loop: CASRTFQGGEQFF. In nucleotides, the CDR3 is TGTGCCAGCAGGACGTTCCAGGGAGGTGAGCAGTTCTTC. Drawing the rest from reference TRBV2 and TRBJ2-1, the complete variable domain is EPEVTQTPSHQVTQMGQEVILRCVPISNHLYFYWYRQILGQKVEFLVSFYNNEISEKSEIFDDQFSVERPDGSNFTLKIRSTKLEDSAMYFCASRTFQGGEQFFGPGTRLTVL.